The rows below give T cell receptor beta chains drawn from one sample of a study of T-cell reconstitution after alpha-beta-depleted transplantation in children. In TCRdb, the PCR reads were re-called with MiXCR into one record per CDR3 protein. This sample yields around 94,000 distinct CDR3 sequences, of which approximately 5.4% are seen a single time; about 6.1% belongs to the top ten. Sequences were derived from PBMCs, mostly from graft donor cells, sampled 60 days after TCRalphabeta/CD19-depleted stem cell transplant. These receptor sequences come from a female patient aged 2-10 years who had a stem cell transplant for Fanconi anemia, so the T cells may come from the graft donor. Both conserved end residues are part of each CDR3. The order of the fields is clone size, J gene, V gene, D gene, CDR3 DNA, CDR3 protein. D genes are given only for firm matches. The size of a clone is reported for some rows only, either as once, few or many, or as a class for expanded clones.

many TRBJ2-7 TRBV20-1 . TGCAGTGCTAGAGATCAGTTCGGCTACGAGCAGTACTTC CSARDQFGYEQYF
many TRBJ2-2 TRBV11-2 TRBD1 TGTGCCAGCAGCCTTCGACAGGGATGGACCGGGGAGCTGTTTTTT CASSLRQGWTGELFF
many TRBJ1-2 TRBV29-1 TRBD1 TGCAGCGTTGGGGAGACAGGGGTTGGCTACACCTTC CSVGETGVGYTF
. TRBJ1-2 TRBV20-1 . TGCAGTGCTAGCCGGGACATCTATGGCTACACCTTC CSASRDIYGYTF
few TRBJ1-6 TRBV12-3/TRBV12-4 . TGTGCCAGCAGTTTGGTTCGGATAAATTCACCCCTCCACTTT CASSLVRINSPLHF
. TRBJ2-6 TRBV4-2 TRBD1 TGTGCCAGCAGCCCAGGACAGGGACTTTCTGGGGCCAACGTCCTGACTTTC CASSPGQGLSGANVLTF
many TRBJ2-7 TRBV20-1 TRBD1 TGCAGTGCTAGTTTTATTCCGGGACAGGGGCTCGAGCAGTACTTC CSASFIPGQGLEQYF
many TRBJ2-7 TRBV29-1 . TGCAGCGTTGACCGCGGGGACTACGAGCAGTACTTC CSVDRGDYEQYF
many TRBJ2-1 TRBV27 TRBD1 TGTGCCAGCAGTTTCCCCGGGACAGGGGATGAGCAGTTCTTC CASSFPGTGDEQFF
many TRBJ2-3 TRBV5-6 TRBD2 TGTGCCAGCAGCTTGAAGAAACTAGCGGTGGGGACAGATACGCAGTATTTT CASSLKKLAVGTDTQYF
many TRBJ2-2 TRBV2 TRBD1 TGTGCCAGCAGGCCCTGGGGGACAGATAACACCGGGGAGCTGTTTTTT CASRPWGTDNTGELFF
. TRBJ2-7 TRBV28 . TGTGCCAGCAGTCCCGTGGGCGGGGCGCGCGACGAGCAGTACTTC CASSPVGGARDEQYF
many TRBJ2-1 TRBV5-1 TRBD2 TGCGCCAGCAGCTTATTAGCGGGGGCCTACAATGAGCAGTTCTTC CASSLLAGAYNEQFF
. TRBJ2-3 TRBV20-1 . TGCAGTGCTAGGGTTAGAAGGGGGGGCCTGGAAGATACGCAGTATTTT CSARVRRGGLEDTQYF
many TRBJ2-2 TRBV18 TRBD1 TGTGCCAGCTCACCGGACAGGGGACCGCTGTTTTTT CASSPDRGPLFF
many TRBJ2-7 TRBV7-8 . TGTGCCAGCAGCTTAGTATACGAGATGGAGCAGTACTTC CASSLVYEMEQYF
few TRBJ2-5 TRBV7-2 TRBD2 TGTGCCAGCAGCTTACTAGCGGGGGGGTACCAAGAGACCCAGTACTTC CASSLLAGGYQETQYF
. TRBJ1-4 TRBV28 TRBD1 TGTGCCAGCAGCCCCGGGGACAGGGGTTGGGAAAAACTGTTTTTT CASSPGDRGWEKLFF
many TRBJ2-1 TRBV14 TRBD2 TGTGCCAGCAACATACTAGCGGGAGGGAGTCAGTTCTTC CASNILAGGSQFF
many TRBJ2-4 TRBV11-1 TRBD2 TGTGCCAGCAGCTTAGTCTCGGCTAGCGGGAGCTGGGGGGACATTCAGTACTTC CASSLVSASGSWGDIQYF
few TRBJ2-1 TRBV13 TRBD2 TGTGCCAGCAGCGTCGGACTAGCGGGAGGGAGGGGCAATGAGCAGTTCTTC CASSVGLAGGRGNEQFF
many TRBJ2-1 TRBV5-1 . TGCGCCAGCAGCTCACAGCTGTCGGAAGCCTCCTACAATGAGCAGTTCTTC CASSSQLSEASYNEQFF
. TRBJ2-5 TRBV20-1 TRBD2 TGCAGTGCTAGAGTCGGCGGGGGGGCCTCAGAGACCCAGTACTTC CSARVGGGASETQYF
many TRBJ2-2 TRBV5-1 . TGCGCCAGCAGCTTAGGGACTTTTAACACCGGGGAGCTGTTTTTT CASSLGTFNTGELFF
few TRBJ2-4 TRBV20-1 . TGCAGTGCTAGAGGTGGACACCGTATTCAGTACTTC CSARGGHRIQYF
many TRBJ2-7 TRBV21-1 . TGTGCCAGCAGCAAATCCGCCTACGAGCAGTACTTC CASSKSAYEQYF
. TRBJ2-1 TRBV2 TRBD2 TGTGCCAGCAGCTTAGCGGGAGGCCGTTACAATGAGCAGTTCTTC CASSLAGGRYNEQFF
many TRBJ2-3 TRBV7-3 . TGTGCCAGCAGCTTAGAGCGCACAGATACGCAGTATTTT CASSLERTDTQYF
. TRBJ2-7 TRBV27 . TGTGCCAGCAGTATGAGACAGGAAACAGTCTACGAGCAGTACTTC CASSMRQETVYEQYF
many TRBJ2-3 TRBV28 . TGTGCCAGCAGAAGCACAGATACGCAGTATTTT CASRSTDTQYF
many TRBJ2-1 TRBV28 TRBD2 TGTGCCAGCAGTTTGACTAGCGGGAGTGTCTACAATGAGCAGTTCTTC CASSLTSGSVYNEQFF
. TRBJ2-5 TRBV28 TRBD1 TGTGCCAGCAACCTCGGGACAGCGGTTGAAGAGACCCAGTACTTC CASNLGTAVEETQYF
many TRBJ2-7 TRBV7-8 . TGTGCCAGCAGCCGCGACACATACGAGCAGTACTTC CASSRDTYEQYF
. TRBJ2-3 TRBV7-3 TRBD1 TGTGCCATCTGTTTCCCCGGACAGGGTTGGGGTACACAGAGGGGTACGCAGTATTTT CAICFPGQGWGTQRGTQYF
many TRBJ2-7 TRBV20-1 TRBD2 TGCAGTGCTAGTTCTAGCGGGGGGGCCTACGAGCAGTACTTC CSASSSGGAYEQYF
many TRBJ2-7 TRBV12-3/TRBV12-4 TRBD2 TGTGCCAGCAAAGCTGAGGGCGGGAGCGAGCAGTACTTC CASKAEGGSEQYF
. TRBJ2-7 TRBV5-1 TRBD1 TGCGCCAGCAGCAGGGACAGGAGAGGTCTAGTCTCCGACGAGCAGTACTTC CASSRDRRGLVSDEQYF
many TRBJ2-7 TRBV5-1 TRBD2 TGCGCCAGCACTAGCGGGGTCTCCTACGAGCAGTACTTC CASTSGVSYEQYF
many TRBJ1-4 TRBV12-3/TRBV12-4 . TGTGCCAGCAGTTTAGGAGGGGCAACTAATGAAAAACTGTTTTTT CASSLGGATNEKLFF
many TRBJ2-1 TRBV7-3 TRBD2 TGTGCCAGCAGCCCCCGACTAGCGGGAGGGGTTAATGAGCAGTTCTTC CASSPRLAGGVNEQFF
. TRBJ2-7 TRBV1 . TGCACCAGCAGCGACCCGGGACTAGCGAAATACTCCCCCTACGAGCAGTACTTC CTSSDPGLAKYSPYEQYF
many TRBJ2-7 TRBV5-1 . TGCGCCAGCAGCTTGGACAGGCGCACCTACGAGCAGTACTTC CASSLDRRTYEQYF
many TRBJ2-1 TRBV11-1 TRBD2 TGTGCCAGCAGCTTAGGAACTAGCGGGAGAACCTCCTACAATGAGCAGTTCTTC CASSLGTSGRTSYNEQFF
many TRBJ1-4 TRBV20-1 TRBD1 TGCAGTGCTAGACATGGACAGGGTAATGAAAAACTGTTTTTT CSARHGQGNEKLFF
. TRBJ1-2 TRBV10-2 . TGCGCCAGCAGATTGACAGGAGAAGAGTATGGCTACACCTTC CASRLTGEEYGYTF
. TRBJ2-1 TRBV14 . TGTGCCAGCAGCCAAGCGGTATACAATGAGCAGTTCTTC CASSQAVYNEQFF
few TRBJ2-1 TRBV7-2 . TGTGCCAGCAGCTTAGACAGGGCCGGGTATAATGAGCAGTTCTTC CASSLDRAGYNEQFF